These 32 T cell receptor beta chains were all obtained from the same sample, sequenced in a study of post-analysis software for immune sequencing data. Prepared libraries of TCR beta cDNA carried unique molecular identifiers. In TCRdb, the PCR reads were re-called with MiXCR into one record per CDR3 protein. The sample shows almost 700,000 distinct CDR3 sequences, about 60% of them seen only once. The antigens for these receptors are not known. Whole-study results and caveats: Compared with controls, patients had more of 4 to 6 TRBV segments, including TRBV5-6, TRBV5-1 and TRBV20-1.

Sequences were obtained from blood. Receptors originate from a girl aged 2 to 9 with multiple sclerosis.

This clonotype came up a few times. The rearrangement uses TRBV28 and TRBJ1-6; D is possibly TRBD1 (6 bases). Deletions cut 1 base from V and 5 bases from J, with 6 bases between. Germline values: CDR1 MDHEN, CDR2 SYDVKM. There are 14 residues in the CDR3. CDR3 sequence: CASSLSGDNSPLHF. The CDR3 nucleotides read TGTGCCAGCAGTTTATCAGGGGATAATTCACCCCTCCACTTT.

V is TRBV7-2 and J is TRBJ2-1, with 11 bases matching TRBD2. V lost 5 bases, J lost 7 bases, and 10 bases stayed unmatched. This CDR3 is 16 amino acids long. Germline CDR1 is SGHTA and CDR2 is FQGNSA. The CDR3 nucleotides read TGTGCCAGCAGCACCTGGACTAGCGGGCTCGGGAATGAGCAGTTCTTC. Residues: CASSTWTSGLGNEQFF.

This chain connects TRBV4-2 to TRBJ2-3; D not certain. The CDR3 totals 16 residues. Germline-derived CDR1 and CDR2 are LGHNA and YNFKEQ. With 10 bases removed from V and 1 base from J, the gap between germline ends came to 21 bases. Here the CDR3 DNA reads TGTGCCACCGACGCTCGGAGACTGCTAGGCACAGATACGCAGTATTTT. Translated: CATDARRLLGTDTQYF.

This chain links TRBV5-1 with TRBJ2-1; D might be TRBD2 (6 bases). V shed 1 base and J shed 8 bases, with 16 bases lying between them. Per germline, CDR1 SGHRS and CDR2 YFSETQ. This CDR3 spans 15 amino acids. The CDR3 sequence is CASSLLSGSGHEQFF. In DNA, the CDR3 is TGCGCCAGCAGCTTGCTGTCAGGGAGCGGGCATGAGCAGTTCTTC.

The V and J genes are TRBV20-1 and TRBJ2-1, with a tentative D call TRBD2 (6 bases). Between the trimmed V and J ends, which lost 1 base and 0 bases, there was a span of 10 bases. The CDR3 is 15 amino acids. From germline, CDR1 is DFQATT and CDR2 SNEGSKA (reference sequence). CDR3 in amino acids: CSARVEAGSYNEQFF. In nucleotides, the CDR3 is TGCAGTGCTAGAGTAGAAGCGGGCTCCTACAATGAGCAGTTCTTC.

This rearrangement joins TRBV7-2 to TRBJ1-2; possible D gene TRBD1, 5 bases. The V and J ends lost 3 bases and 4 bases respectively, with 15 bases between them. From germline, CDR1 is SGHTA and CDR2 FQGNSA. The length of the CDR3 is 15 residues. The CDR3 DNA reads TGTGCCAGCAGCTTGTACAAGCAGGGACCCTATGGCTACACCTTC. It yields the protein CASSLYKQGPYGYTF.

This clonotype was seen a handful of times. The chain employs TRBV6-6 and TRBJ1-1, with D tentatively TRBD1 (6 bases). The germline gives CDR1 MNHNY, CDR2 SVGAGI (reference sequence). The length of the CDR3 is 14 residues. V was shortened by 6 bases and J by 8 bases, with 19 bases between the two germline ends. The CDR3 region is CASSDGGRAAEAFF. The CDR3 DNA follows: TGTGCCAGCAGCGACGGGGGGCGAGCAGCCGAAGCTTTCTTT.

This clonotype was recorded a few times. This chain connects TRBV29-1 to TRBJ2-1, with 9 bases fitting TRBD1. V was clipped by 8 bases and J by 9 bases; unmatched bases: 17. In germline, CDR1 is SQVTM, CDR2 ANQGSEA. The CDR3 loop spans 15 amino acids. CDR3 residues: CSSSPGQGQDGEQFF. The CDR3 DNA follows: TGCAGCTCGAGTCCGGGACAGGGTCAGGACGGTGAGCAGTTCTTC.

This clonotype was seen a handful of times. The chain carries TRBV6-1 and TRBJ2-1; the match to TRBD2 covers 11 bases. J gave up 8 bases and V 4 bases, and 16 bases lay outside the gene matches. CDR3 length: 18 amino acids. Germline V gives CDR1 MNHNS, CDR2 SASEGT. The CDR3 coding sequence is TGTGCCAGCAGTGCCGAACCCGTTACTAGCGGGAGTGGCTATGAGCAGTTCTTC. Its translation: CASSAEPVTSGSGYEQFF.

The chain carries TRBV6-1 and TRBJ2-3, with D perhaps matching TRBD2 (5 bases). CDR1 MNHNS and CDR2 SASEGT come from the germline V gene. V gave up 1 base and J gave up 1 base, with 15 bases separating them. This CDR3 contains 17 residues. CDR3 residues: CASSEETGPEGTDTQYF. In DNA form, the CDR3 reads TGTGCCAGCAGTGAAGAGACGGGCCCGGAGGGCACAGATACGCAGTATTTT.

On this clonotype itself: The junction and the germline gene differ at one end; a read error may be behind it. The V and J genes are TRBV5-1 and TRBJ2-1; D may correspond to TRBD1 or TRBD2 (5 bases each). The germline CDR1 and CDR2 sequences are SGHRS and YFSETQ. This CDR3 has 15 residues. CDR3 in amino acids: CASSLVGTNYSEQVF. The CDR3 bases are TGCGCCAGCAGCTTGGTGGGGACCAACTACAGTGAGCAGGTCTTC.

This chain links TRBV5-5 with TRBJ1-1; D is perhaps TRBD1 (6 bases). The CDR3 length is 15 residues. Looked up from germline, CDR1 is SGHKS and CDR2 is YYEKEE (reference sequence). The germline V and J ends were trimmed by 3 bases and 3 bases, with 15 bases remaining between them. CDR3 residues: CASSSQYRDHTEAFF. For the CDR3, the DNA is TGTGCCAGCAGCTCGCAGTACAGGGATCACACTGAAGCTTTCTTT.

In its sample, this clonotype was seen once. This chain's CDR3 is CAISESPNGKTQYF. CDR3 sequence (DNA): TGTGCCATCAGTGAGTCCCCCAACGGGAAGACCCAGTACTTC. The chain joins TRBV10-3 to TRBJ2-5, with D perhaps matching TRBD2 (5 bases). The CDR3 is made up of 14 amino acids. The germline V gene encodes CDR1 ENHRY and CDR2 SYGVKD. Trimming left V 0 bases short and J 6 bases short, with 11 bases between.

CDR3 sequence (DNA): TGCAGTGCCCCTCGGCCCGGGGGTAGTAATGAGCAGTTCTTC. Its protein is CSAPRPGGSNEQFF. The V gene is TRBV20-1, the J gene TRBJ2-1, with D possibly TRBD2 on 6 matching bases. Germline lookup yields CDR1 DFQATT and CDR2 SNEGSKA (reference sequence). Trimming stripped 6 bases from V and 7 bases from J, with 19 bases between. The CDR3 is 14 amino acids.

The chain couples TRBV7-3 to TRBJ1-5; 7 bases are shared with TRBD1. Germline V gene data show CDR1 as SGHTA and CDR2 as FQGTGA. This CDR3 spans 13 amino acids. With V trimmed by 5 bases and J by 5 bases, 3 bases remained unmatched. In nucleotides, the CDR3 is TGTGCCAGCAGCCCCGGGACAGATCAGCCCCAGCATTTT. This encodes CASSPGTDQPQHF.

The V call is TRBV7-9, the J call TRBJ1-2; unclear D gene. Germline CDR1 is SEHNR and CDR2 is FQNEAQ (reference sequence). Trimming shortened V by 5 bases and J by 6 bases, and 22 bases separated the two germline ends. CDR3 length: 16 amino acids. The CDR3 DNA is TGTGCCAGCAGCCCAACTACGGGGAAGCACGTCGATGGCTACACCTTC. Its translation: CASSPTTGKHVDGYTF.

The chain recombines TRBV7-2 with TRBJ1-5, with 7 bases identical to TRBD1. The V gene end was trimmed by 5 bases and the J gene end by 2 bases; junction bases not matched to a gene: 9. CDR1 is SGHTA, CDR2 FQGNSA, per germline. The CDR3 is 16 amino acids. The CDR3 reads CASSLDRDRGNQPQHF. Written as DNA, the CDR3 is TGTGCCAGCAGCCTTGACAGGGACAGAGGCAATCAGCCCCAGCATTTT.

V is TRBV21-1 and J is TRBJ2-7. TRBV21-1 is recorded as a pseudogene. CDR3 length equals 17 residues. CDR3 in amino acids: CASSKESRRPYSYEQYF. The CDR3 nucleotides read TGTGCCAGCAGCAAAGAGTCAAGACGGCCGTACTCCTACGAGCAGTACTTC.

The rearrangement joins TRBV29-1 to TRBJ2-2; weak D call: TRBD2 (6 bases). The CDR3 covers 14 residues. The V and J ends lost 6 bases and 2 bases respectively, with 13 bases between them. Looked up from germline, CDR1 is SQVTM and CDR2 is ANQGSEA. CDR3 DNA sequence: TGCAGCGTCAAGGGACTGACTAACACCGGGGAGCTGTTTTTT. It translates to CSVKGLTNTGELFF.

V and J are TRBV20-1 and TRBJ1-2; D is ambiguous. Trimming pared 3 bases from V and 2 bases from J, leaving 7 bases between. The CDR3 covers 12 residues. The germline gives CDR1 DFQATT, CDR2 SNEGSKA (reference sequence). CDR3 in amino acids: CSARQENYGYTF. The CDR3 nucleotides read TGCAGTGCTAGGCAGGAAAACTATGGCTACACCTTC.

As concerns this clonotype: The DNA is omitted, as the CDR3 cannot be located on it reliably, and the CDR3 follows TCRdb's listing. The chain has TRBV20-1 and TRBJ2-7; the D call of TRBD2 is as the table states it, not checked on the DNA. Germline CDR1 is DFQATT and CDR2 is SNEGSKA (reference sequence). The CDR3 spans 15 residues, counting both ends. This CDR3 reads CSAVGRGSGNHERYF.

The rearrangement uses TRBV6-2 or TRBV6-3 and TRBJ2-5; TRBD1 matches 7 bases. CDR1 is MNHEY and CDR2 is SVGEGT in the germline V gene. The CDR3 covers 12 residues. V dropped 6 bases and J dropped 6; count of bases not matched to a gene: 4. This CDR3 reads CASSARGQTQYF. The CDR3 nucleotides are TGTGCCAGCAGCGCAAGGGGGCAGACCCAGTACTTC.

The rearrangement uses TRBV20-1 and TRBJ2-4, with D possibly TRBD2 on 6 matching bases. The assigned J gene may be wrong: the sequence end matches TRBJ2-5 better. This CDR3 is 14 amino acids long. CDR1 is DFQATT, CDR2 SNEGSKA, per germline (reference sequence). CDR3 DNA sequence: TGCAGTGCCCCGAGACTAGTCTTAGATGAGACCCAGTACTTC. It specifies CSAPRLVLDETQYF.

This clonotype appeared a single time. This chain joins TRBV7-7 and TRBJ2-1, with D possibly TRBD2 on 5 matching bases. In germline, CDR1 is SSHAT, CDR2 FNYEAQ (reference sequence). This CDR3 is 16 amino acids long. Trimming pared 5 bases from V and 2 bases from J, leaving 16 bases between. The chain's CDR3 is CASSGLGTLPYNEQFF. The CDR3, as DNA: TGTGCCAGCAGCGGACTGGGAACTCTACCCTACAATGAGCAGTTCTTC.

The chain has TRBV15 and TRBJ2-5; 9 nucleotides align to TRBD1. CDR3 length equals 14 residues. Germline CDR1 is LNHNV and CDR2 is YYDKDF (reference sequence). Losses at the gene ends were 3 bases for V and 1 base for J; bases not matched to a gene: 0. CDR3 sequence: CATSRGQGQETQYF. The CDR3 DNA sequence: TGTGCCACCAGCAGGGGACAGGGCCAAGAGACCCAGTACTTC.

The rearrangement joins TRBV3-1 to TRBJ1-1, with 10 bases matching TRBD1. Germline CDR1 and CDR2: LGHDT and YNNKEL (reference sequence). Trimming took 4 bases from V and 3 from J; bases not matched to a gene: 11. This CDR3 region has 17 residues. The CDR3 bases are TGTGCCAGCAGCCTCCGGACAGGGGGTGCTGTAGACACTGAAGCTTTCTTT. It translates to CASSLRTGGAVDTEAFF. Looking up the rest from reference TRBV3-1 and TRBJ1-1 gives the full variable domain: DTAVSQTPKYLVTQMGNDKSIKCEQNLGHDTMYWYKQDSKKFLKIMFSYNNKELIINETVPNRFSPKSPDKAHLNLHINSLELGDSAVYFCASSLRTGGAVDTEAFFGQGTRLTVV.

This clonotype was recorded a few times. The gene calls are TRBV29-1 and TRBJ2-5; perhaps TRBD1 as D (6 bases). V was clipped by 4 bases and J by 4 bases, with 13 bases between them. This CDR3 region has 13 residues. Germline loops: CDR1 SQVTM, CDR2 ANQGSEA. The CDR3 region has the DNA TGCAGCGTTGCAGGGGAGACGAGAGAGACCCAGTACTTC. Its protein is CSVAGETRETQYF.

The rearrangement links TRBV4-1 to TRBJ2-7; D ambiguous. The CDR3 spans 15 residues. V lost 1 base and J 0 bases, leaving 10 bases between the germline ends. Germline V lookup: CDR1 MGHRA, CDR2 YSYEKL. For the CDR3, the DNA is TGCGCCAGCAGCCAAGTCGCACGGGCCTCCTACGAGCAGTACTTC. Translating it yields CASSQVARASYEQYF.

DNA of the CDR3: TGTGCCTGGAGTCTGGGGGGCGAAGAGACCCAGTACTTC. This codes for CAWSLGGEETQYF. The chain links TRBV30 to TRBJ2-5, with D perhaps given as TRBD1 or TRBD2 (6 bases each). Trimming shortened V by 2 bases and J by 3 bases, and 10 bases separated the two germline ends. Germline V lookup: CDR1 GTSNPN, CDR2 SVGIG (reference sequence). The CDR3 runs 13 residues.

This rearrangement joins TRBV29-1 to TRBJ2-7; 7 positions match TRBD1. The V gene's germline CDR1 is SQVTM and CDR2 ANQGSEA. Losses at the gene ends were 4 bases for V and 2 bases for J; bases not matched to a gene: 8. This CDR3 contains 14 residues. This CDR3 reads CSVARTGRPYEQYF. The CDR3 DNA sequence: TGCAGCGTTGCCCGGACAGGCCGACCCTACGAGCAGTACTTC.

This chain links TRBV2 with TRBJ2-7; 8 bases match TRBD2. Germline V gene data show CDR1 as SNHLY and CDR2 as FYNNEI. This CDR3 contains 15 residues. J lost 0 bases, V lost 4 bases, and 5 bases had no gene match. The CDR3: CASSVGLGDSYEQYF. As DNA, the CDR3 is TGTGCCAGCAGTGTGGGACTAGGGGACTCCTACGAGCAGTACTTC.

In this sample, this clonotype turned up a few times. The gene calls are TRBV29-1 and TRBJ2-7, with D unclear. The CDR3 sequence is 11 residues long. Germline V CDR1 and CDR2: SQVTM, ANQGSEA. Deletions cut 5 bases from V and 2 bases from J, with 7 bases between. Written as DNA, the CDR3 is TGCAGCGTTAGTTCGGCCTACGAGCAGTACTTC. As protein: CSVSSAYEQYF.